This T cell receptor (beta chain) stems from a study of shared clonotypes between healthy human individuals. The CDR3 is made up of 13 amino acids. The V gene lost 6 bases and the J gene lost 6 bases, with 12 bases spanning the gap. The V gene's germline CDR1 is LNHDA and CDR2 SQIVND (reference sequence). Deep-level settings were used for running the assay. TCRdb's table, derived via immunoSEQ multiplex PCR, lists solely in-frame clones and lacks some. The table has fewer than 850,000 clones, 90% seen once; the top ten hold 30% to 35%. The TCR sequence derives from a man younger than 30 in good health. Some clones in this sample may be carry-over from other donors' samples. Input material: memory CD8+ T cells from PBMCs. The subset here: CD45RO+ cells pooled with CCR7-negative TemRA cells. The rearrangement joins TRBV19 to TRBJ1-5; D is unclear. Written as DNA, the CDR3 is TGTGCCAGTAGGCCTGGGGTTATTCAGCCCCAGCATTTT. Encoded protein: CASRPGVIQPQHF.